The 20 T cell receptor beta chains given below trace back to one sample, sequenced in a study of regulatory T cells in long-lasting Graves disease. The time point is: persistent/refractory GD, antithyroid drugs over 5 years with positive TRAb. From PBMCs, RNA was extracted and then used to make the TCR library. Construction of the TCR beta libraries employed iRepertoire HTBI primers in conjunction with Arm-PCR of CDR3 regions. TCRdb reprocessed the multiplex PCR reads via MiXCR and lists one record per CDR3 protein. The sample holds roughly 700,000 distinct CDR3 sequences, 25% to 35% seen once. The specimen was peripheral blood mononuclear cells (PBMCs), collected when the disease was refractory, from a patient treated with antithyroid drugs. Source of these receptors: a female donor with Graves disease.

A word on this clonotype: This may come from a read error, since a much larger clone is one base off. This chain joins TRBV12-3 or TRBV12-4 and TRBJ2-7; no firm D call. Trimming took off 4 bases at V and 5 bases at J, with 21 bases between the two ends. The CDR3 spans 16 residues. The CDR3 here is CASSSVGSRMFNEQYF. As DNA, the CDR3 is TGTGCCAGCAGTTCCGTGGGTAGCAGGATGTTCAACGAGCAGTACTTC.

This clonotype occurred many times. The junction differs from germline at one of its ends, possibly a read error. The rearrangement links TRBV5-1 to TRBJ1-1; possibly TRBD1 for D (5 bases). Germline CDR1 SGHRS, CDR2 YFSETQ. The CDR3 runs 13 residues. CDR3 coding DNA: TGCGCCAGCAGCCCGAACCAGGGCTCTGAGGCTTTCTTT. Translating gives CASSPNQGSEAFF.

As DNA, the CDR3 is TGTGCCAGCACAAGCGGGACCCAAGAGACCCAGTACTTC. Amino acids: CASTSGTQETQYF. The chain has TRBV27 and TRBJ2-5; 7 nucleotides agree with TRBD2. The CDR3 is made up of 13 amino acids. CDR1 is MNHEY and CDR2 is SMNVEV in the germline V gene (reference sequence). The junction had 3 bases not matched to a gene; V was cut back by 7 bases and J by 1 base.

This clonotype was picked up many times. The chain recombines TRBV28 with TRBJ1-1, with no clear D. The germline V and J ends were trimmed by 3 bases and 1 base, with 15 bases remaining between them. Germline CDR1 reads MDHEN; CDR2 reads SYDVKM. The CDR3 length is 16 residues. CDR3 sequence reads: CASSFPDVGSNTEAFF. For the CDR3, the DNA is TGTGCCAGCAGTTTCCCGGACGTCGGTTCGAACACTGAAGCTTTCTTT.

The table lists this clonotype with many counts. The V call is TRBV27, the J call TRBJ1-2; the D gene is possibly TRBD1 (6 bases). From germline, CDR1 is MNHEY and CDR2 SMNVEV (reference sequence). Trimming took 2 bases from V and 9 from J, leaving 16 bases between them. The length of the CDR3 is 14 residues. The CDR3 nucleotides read TGTGCCAGCAGTTTACGGGGGGCGCTTAATAGCTACACCTTC. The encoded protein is CASSLRGALNSYTF.

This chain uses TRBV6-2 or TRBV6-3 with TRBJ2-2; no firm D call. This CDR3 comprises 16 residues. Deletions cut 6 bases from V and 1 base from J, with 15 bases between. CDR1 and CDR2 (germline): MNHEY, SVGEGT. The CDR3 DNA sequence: TGTGCCAGCAGCCGGACCCGGGCCTTGAACACCGGGGAGCTGTTTTTT. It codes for CASSRTRALNTGELFF.

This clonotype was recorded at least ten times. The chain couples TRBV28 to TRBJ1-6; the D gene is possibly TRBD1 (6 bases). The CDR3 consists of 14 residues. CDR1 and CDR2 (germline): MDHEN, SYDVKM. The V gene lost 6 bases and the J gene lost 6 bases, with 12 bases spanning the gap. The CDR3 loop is CASRLGQFNSPLHF. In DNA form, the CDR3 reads TGTGCCAGCAGGCTCGGACAGTTTAATTCACCCCTCCACTTT.

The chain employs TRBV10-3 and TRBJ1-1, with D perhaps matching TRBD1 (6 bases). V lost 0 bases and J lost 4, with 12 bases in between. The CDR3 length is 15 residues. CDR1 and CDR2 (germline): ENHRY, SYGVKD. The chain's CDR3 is CAISESQGGGTEAFF. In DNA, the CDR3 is TGTGCCATCAGTGAGTCTCAAGGGGGGGGCACTGAAGCTTTCTTT.

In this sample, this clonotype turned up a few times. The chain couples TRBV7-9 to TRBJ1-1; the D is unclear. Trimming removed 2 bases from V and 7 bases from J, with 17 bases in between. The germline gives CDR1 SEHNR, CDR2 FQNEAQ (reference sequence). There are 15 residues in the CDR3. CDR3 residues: CASSLWNSVGGEAFF. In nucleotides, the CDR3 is TGTGCCAGCAGCTTATGGAATTCTGTGGGCGGTGAAGCTTTCTTT.

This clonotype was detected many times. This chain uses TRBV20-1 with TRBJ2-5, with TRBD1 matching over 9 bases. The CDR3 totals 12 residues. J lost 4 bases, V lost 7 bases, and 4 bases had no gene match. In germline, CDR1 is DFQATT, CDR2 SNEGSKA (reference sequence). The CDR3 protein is CSERQGGETQYF. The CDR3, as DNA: TGCAGTGAACGACAGGGGGGAGAGACCCAGTACTTC.

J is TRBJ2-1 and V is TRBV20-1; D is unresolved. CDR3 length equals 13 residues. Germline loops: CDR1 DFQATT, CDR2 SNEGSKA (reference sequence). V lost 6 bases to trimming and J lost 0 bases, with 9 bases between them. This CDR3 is CSAPWHSYNEQFF. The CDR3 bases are TGCAGTGCCCCGTGGCACTCCTACAATGAGCAGTTCTTC.

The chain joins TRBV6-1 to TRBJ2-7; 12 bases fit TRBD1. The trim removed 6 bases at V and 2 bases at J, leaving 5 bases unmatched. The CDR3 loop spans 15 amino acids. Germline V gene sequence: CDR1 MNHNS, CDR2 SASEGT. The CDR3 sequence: CASSGTGGGTYEQYF. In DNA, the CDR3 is TGTGCCAGCAGCGGGACAGGGGGCGGAACCTACGAGCAGTACTTC.

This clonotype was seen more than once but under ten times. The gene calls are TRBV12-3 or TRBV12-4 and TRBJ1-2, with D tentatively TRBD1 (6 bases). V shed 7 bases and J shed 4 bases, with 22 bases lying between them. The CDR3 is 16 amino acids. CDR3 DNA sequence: TGTGCCAGCACCCCGGCGGGGGGGGCGGGGAGCTATGGCTACACCTTC. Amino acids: CASTPAGGAGSYGYTF.

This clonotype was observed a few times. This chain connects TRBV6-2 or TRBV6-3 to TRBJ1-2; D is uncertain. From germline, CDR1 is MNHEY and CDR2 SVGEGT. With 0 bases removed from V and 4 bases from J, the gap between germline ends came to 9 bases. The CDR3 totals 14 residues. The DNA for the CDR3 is TGTGCCAGCAGTTACTCGATGGGCCTCTATGGCTACACCTTC. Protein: CASSYSMGLYGYTF.

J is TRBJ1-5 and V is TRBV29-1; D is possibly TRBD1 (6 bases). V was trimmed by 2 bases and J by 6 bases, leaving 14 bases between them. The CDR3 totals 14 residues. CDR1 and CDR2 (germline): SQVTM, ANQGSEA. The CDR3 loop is CSVESGQWGQPQHF. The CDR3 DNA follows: TGCAGCGTTGAATCAGGACAGTGGGGTCAGCCCCAGCATTTT.

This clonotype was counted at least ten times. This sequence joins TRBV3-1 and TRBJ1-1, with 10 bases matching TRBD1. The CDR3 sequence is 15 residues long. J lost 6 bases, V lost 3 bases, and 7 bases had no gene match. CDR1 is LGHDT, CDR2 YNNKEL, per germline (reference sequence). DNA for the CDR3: TGTGCCAGCAGCCACCCGGGACAGGGGTTCCCTGAAGCTTTCTTT. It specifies CASSHPGQGFPEAFF.

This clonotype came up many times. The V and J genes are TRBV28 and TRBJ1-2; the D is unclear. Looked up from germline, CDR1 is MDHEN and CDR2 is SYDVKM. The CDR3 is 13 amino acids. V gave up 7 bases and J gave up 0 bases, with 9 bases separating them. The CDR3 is CASTPLANYGYTF. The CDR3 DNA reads TGTGCCAGCACTCCATTAGCTAACTATGGCTACACCTTC.

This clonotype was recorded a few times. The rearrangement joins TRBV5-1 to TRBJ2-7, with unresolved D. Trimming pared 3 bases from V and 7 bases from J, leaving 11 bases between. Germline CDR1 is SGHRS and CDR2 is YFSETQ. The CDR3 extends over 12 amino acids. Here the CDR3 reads CASSYLDQEQYF. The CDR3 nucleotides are TGCGCCAGCAGCTACCTGGACCAAGAGCAGTACTTC. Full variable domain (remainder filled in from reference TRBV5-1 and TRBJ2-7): KAGVTQTPRYLIKTRGQQVTLSCSPISGHRSVSWYQQTPGQGLQFLFEYFSETQRNKGNFPGRFSGRQFSNSRSEMNVSTLELGDSALYLCASSYLDQEQYFGPGTRLTVT.

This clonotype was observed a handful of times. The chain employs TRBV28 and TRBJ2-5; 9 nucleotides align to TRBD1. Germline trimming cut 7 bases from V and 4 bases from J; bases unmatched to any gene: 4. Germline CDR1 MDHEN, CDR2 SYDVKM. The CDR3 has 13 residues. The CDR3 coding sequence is TGTGCCAGCAAATGGGACAGGGTAGAGACCCAGTACTTC. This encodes CASKWDRVETQYF.

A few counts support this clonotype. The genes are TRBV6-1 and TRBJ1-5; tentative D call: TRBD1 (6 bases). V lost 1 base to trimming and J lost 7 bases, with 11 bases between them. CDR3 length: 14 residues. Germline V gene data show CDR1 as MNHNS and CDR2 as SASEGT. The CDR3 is CASSEDGGEQPQHF. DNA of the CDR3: TGTGCCAGCAGTGAAGATGGGGGCGAGCAGCCCCAGCATTTT.